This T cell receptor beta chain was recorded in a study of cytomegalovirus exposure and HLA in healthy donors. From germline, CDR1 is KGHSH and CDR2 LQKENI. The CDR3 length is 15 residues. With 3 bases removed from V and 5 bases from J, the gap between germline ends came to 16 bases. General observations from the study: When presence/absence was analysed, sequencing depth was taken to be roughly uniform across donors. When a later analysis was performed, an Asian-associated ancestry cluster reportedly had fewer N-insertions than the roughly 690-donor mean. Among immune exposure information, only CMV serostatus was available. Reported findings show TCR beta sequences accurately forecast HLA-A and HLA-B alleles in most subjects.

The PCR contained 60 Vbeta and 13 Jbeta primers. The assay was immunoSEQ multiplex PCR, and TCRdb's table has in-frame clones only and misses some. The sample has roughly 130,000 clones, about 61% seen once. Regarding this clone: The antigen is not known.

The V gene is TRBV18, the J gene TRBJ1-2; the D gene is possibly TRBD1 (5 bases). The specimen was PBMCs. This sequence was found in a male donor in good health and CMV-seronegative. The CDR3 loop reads CASSPSEQGGYGYTF. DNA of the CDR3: TGTGCCAGCTCACCCTCCGAGCAGGGAGGTTATGGCTACACCTTC.